The present T cell receptor (beta chain) was sequenced within a study of T cell clonality in common variable immunodeficiency. The CVID group had roughly 16 females and 25 to 30 males, mean age roughly 39. Blood came from CVID subjects not ill and not taking immunomodulatory or immunosuppressive medication. This clone came up many times. As yet, its antigen is unknown. The CDR3 end is not reached by the read, which stops 3 residues before it; the germline J gene fills it in. Profiled with immunoSEQ multiplex PCR; TCRdb holds only in-frame clones, not every one. The sample presents more than 20,000 clones, none singletons. The study's findings and limits: In common variable immunodeficiency, TCR beta chains reportedly carried fewer deletions and N-nucleotide insertions. Compared with controls, CVID subjects had fewer shared TCRbeta clones.

Germline V gene data show CDR1 as SGHRS and CDR2 as YFSETQ. With 5 bases removed from V and 0 bases from J, the gap between germline ends came to 9 bases. The CDR3 runs to 14 residues. Sequencing input: peripheral blood mononuclear cells. The chain couples TRBV5-1 to TRBJ1-3; TRBD1 is a possible D gene (5 bases). The receptor was isolated from a human donor with common variable immunodeficiency. The CDR3 loop is CASRTAGSGNTIYF. CDR3 DNA (partial): TGCGCCAGCAGGACAGCCGGCTCTGGAAACACC.